This TCR beta chain was captured in a study of tumor and adjacent non-tumor tissue in lung cancer. Between the trimmed V and J ends, which lost 2 bases and 5 bases, there was a span of 15 bases. Germline CDR1 and CDR2: DFQATT and SNEGSKA (reference sequence). The CDR3 loop spans 14 amino acids. TCRbeta libraries were built with three rounds of nested PCR, modified from ARM-PCR. TCRdb itself ran the multiplex PCR reads through MiXCR, one entry per CDR3 protein. The top ten clones hold approximately 22% of a sample with roughly 120,000 distinct CDR3 sequences, about 87% of them seen once. The template was RNA from unsorted bulk tissue.

The receptor's source is a man in his 70s with non-small cell lung cancer. This chain uses TRBV20-1 with TRBJ1-2; the D gene is possibly TRBD1 (5 bases). Sequencing was done on a sample of lung tumor tissue. The CDR3 protein is CSARKAGLRYGYTF. The CDR3 bases are TGCAGTGCTAGAAAGGCAGGGCTACGGTATGGCTACACCTTC.